The 30 T cell receptor beta chains below all came from one sample that was sequenced in a study of T cell responses to AZD1222 COVID-19 vaccine. The repertoire was sequenced with immunoSEQ multiplex PCR; TCRdb's copy has only in-frame clones and lacks some. The sample includes 150,000 or so clones, roughly 92% of them seen just once. Sequenced material: peripheral blood, taken on day 0 of AZD1222 vaccination. All receptors derive from an adult in good health.

This clone was recorded only once. J is TRBJ1-1 and V is TRBV27; unclear D gene. V was pared by 1 base and J by 1 base, with 19 bases between. The CDR3 loop spans 18 amino acids. Per the germline V gene, CDR1 is MNHEY and CDR2 is SMNVEV (reference sequence). The CDR3 sequence: CASSLFYTARMPNTEAFF. CDR3 sequence (DNA): TGTGCCAGCAGTTTATTTTACACGGCCCGGATGCCGAACACTGAAGCTTTCTTT.

The chain recombines TRBV2 with TRBJ2-5; 8 nucleotides align to TRBD2. CDR3 length: 15 residues. Trimming took 6 bases from V and 5 from J; bases not matched to a gene: 11. Per germline, CDR1 SNHLY and CDR2 FYNNEI. The CDR3 loop is CASRVPGTSIETQYF. In DNA, the CDR3 is TGTGCCAGCAGGGTACCCGGGACTAGTATTGAGACCCAGTACTTC. Variable domain in full (rest from reference TRBV2 and TRBJ2-5): EPEVTQTPSHQVTQMGQEVILRCVPISNHLYFYWYRQILGQKVEFLVSFYNNEISEKSEIFDDQFSVERPDGSNFTLKIRSTKLEDSAMYFCASRVPGTSIETQYFGPGTRLLVL.

This clone was counted only a few times. The rearrangement uses TRBV25-1 and TRBJ2-1; 12 bases are shared with TRBD2. J was trimmed by 9 bases and V by 3 bases; bases with no gene match: 9. This CDR3 comprises 16 residues. From germline, CDR1 is MGHDK and CDR2 SYGVNS. CDR3 residues: CASSDWASGGVSEQFF. The CDR3 nucleotides read TGTGCCAGCAGTGATTGGGCTAGCGGGGGGGTTAGTGAGCAGTTCTTC.

The chain carries TRBV19 and TRBJ2-2; D is tentatively TRBD1 or TRBD2 (5 bases each). V was pared by 4 bases and J by 3 bases, with 9 bases between. CDR1 is LNHDA and CDR2 is SQIVND in the germline V gene (reference sequence). The CDR3 runs to 14 residues. The CDR3 coding sequence is TGTGCCAGTAGTAGGGGGTTGGACACCGGGGAGCTGTTTTTT. It specifies CASSRGLDTGELFF.

The rearrangement uses TRBV7-9 and TRBJ1-1, with 10 bases that match TRBD1. V shed 1 base and J 3 bases; nucleotides not matched to a gene: 2. The CDR3 is 15 amino acids. Germline CDR1 SEHNR, CDR2 FQNEAQ (reference sequence). CDR3 protein: CASSLGQGADTEAFF. The DNA of the CDR3 is TGTGCCAGCAGCTTAGGACAGGGGGCCGACACTGAAGCTTTCTTT.

This chain connects TRBV7-2 to TRBJ1-1; 7 nucleotides line up with TRBD1. Germline CDR1 is SGHTA and CDR2 is FQGNSA. This CDR3 contains 14 residues. J gave up 4 bases and V 5 bases, and 7 bases lay outside the gene matches. CDR3 sequence (DNA): TGTGCCAGCAGCAAAATGACAGGGCTCACTGAAGCTTTCTTT. It is translated as CASSKMTGLTEAFF.

V and J are TRBV6-6 and TRBJ2-2; TRBD2 might be the D (6 bases). The V and J ends lost 2 bases and 6 bases respectively, with 16 bases between them. Germline assignment: CDR1 MNHNY and CDR2 SVGAGI (reference sequence). This CDR3 has 16 amino acids. CDR3 bases: TGTGCCAGCAGTTACCCTGGGAGGTCCCAGGCCGGGGAGCTGTTTTTT. Amino acid sequence: CASSYPGRSQAGELFF.

The rearrangement links TRBV21-1 to TRBJ1-6; TRBD1, as called in the table, went unchecked against the DNA. TRBV21-1 is given as a pseudogene. The CDR3 totals 15 residues. The CDR3 here is CASSAPGGYNSPLHF. CDR3 in DNA: TGTGCCAGCAGCGCCCCAGGGGGCTATAATTCACCCCTCCACTTT.

CDR3 in amino acids: CASRVALAGLYNEQFF. The CDR3 DNA is TGTGCCAGCAGAGTCGCACTAGCGGGTCTCTACAATGAGCAGTTCTTC. V and J are TRBV27 and TRBJ2-1; 9 positions match TRBD2. Germline assignment: CDR1 MNHEY and CDR2 SMNVEV (reference sequence). The junction had 9 bases not matched to a gene; V was cut back by 6 bases and J by 3 bases. CDR3 length: 16 residues.

This clone was found once. The chain joins TRBV12-3 or TRBV12-4 to TRBJ1-1, with D uncertain. Trimming pared 0 bases from V and 4 bases from J, leaving 6 bases between. This CDR3 comprises 13 residues. The CDR3 coding sequence is TGTGCCAGCAGTTTAGCGCTAGCCACTGAAGCTTTCTTT. Translating it yields CASSLALATEAFF.

The V and J genes are TRBV2 and TRBJ1-3; D ambiguous. V lost 10 bases to trimming and J lost 0 bases, with 10 bases between them. The V gene's germline CDR1 is SNHLY and CDR2 FYNNEI. This CDR3 contains 13 residues. CDR3 DNA: TGTGCCATAATATGGGGCTCTGGAAACACCATATATTTT. It is translated as CAIIWGSGNTIYF.

The chain uses TRBV6-2 or TRBV6-3 and TRBJ1-1, with a weak D call TRBD1 (6 bases). CDR1 MNHEY and CDR2 SVGEGT come from the germline V gene. CDR3 length equals 14 residues. Trimming left V 5 bases short and J 1 base short, with 11 bases between. The CDR3 reads CASSHEGENTEAFF. CDR3 nucleotides: TGTGCCAGCAGTCACGAGGGGGAGAACACTGAAGCTTTCTTT.

J is TRBJ2-1 and V is TRBV5-4; D is perhaps TRBD2 (6 bases). Germline values: CDR1 SGHNT, CDR2 YYREEE (reference sequence). Trimming took off 4 bases at V and 6 bases at J, with 17 bases between the two ends. The CDR3 totals 15 residues. The CDR3 loop reads CASSQKLARGNEQFF. Here the CDR3 DNA reads TGTGCCAGCAGCCAGAAACTAGCTCGGGGCAATGAGCAGTTCTTC.

V is TRBV28 and J is TRBJ1-5; TRBD1 is a possible D gene (6 bases). In germline, CDR1 is MDHEN, CDR2 SYDVKM. The CDR3 length is 12 residues. Trimming stripped 5 bases from V and 7 bases from J, with 9 bases between. The CDR3 DNA is TGTGCCAGCAGTAGGGGACAACAGCCCCAGCATTTT. Its protein is CASSRGQQPQHF.

The CDR3 sequence: CASSTLGDRLRVRIGELFF. CDR3 sequence (DNA): TGCGCCAGCAGCACCCTGGGGGACAGATTACGAGTAAGGATCGGGGAGCTGTTTTTT. The rearrangement uses TRBV5-1 and TRBJ2-2; TRBD1 matches 7 bases. V lost 4 bases to trimming and J lost 7 bases; unmatched junction nucleotides: 22. The CDR3 is 19 residues long. Germline assignment: CDR1 SGHRS and CDR2 YFSETQ.

The chain has TRBV5-6 and TRBJ1-4; 8 bases line up with TRBD1. CDR1 and CDR2 from the germline V gene are SGHDT and YYEEEE. Losses at the gene ends were 4 bases for V and 8 bases for J; bases not matched to a gene: 13. This CDR3 is built from 16 residues. The CDR3 loop reads CASSAYRQGIREKLFF. CDR3 DNA sequence: TGTGCCAGCAGCGCCTACCGACAGGGGATAAGGGAAAAACTGTTTTTT.

The rearrangement uses TRBV4-1 and TRBJ2-7; D gene uncertain. V was clipped by 2 bases and J by 2 bases, with 13 bases between them. Germline CDR1 and CDR2: MGHRA and YSYEKL. The CDR3 extends over 15 amino acids. The CDR3 DNA sequence: TGCGCCAGCAGCCAAATAGAGGACGGAACCTACGAGCAGTACTTC. It codes for CASSQIEDGTYEQYF.

The CDR3 region has the DNA TGCAGCGTTGAAGATCGCCAAATGGGAGCTTTCTTT. Protein sequence: CSVEDRQMGAFF. The chain has TRBV29-1 and TRBJ1-1; D uncertain. Looked up from germline, CDR1 is SQVTM and CDR2 is ANQGSEA. This CDR3 has 12 amino acids. The V end was cut by 0 bases, the J end by 10 bases, with 12 bases between. Full variable domain (outside the CDR3, taken from reference TRBV29-1 and TRBJ1-1): SAVISQKPSRDICQRGTSLTIQCQVDSQVTMMFWYRQQPGQSLTLIATANQGSEATYESGFVIDKFPISRPNLTFSTLTVSNMSPEDSSIYLCSVEDRQMGAFFGQGTRLTVV.

The count of this clone is one. V gene TRBV6-1 combines with J gene TRBJ2-1; D call uncertain. This CDR3 spans 14 amino acids. V was pared by 0 bases and J by 5 bases, with 8 bases between. Per germline, CDR1 MNHNS and CDR2 SASEGT. This CDR3 is CASSEAHGNNEQFF. As DNA, the CDR3 is TGTGCCAGCAGTGAAGCACATGGGAACAATGAGCAGTTCTTC.

The gene calls are TRBV15 and TRBJ2-3; 10 nucleotides align to TRBD2. After removal of 0 bases from V and 3 bases from J, the junction contained 9 bases not matched to a gene. The CDR3 has 18 residues. Germline CDR1 reads LNHNV; CDR2 reads YYDKDF (reference sequence). This CDR3 is CATSRERAGGPGTDTQYF. CDR3 nucleotide sequence: TGTGCCACCAGCAGAGAAAGAGCGGGAGGGCCGGGGACAGATACGCAGTATTTT.

The chain joins TRBV15 to TRBJ2-3; D not certain. Germline V gene lookup returns CDR1 LNHNV and CDR2 YYDKDF (reference sequence). This CDR3 has 13 amino acids. V lost 3 bases and J 6 bases, leaving 10 bases between the germline ends. CDR3 sequence reads: CATSRQPDDTQYF. The CDR3 region has the DNA TGTGCCACCAGCAGGCAACCAGACGATACGCAGTATTTT.

V gene TRBV19 combines with J gene TRBJ2-5; maybe TRBD2 (6 bases). Germline V gene sequence: CDR1 LNHDA, CDR2 SQIVND (reference sequence). Trimming left V 4 bases short and J 5 bases short, with 14 bases between. There are 14 residues in the CDR3. CDR3 bases: TGTGCCAGTAGTAGGGCGGGGTTAGGGGAGACCCAGTACTTC. Its protein is CASSRAGLGETQYF.

The chain couples TRBV6-5 to TRBJ1-1, with 7 bases lining up with TRBD1. Germline V lookup: CDR1 MNHEY, CDR2 SVGAGI. V lost 6 bases and J lost 5; bases outside the gene matches: 9. The CDR3 has 14 residues. As DNA, the CDR3 is TGTGCCAGCAGAACAGGGTTCAGGGGGACTGAAGCTTTCTTT. This encodes CASRTGFRGTEAFF.

The V gene is TRBV24-1, the J gene TRBJ2-1, with D perhaps TRBD2 (6 bases). CDR3 length: 14 residues. V lost 9 bases, J lost 0 bases, and 11 bases lay in between. CDR1 is KGHDR and CDR2 is SFDVKD in the germline V gene. This chain's CDR3 is CATAETSSYNEQFF. CDR3 DNA: TGTGCCACCGCCGAGACTAGCTCCTACAATGAGCAGTTCTTC.

In its sample, this clone was seen once. V gene TRBV4-2 combines with J gene TRBJ1-6; 7 bases are shared with TRBD1. V trimming: 3 bases; J trimming: 9 bases; junction bases outside the gene matches: 8. The CDR3 covers 15 residues. Per the germline V gene, CDR1 is LGHNA and CDR2 is YNFKEQ. The CDR3 bases are TGTGCCAGCAGCCAGTTCCGGGACAGAGGTTCACCCCTCCACTTT. It codes for CASSQFRDRGSPLHF.

This clone was recorded only once. The genes are TRBV28 and TRBJ2-7, with 9 bases lining up with TRBD1. Germline V lookup: CDR1 MDHEN, CDR2 SYDVKM. This CDR3 has 16 amino acids. V dropped 7 bases and J dropped 3; count of bases not matched to a gene: 13. CDR3 amino acids: CASTTTGTGMVYEQYF. CDR3 nucleotides: TGTGCCAGCACCACCACCGGGACAGGGATGGTCTACGAGCAGTACTTC.

The CDR3 loop is CASSAQGRSNQPQHF. The CDR3 DNA follows: TGTGCCAGCAGCGCGCAGGGGCGTAGCAATCAGCCCCAGCATTTT. V gene TRBV2 combines with J gene TRBJ1-5, with D possibly being TRBD1 (6 bases). The V gene's germline CDR1 is SNHLY and CDR2 FYNNEI. This CDR3 has 15 amino acids. Trimming stripped 6 bases from V and 0 bases from J, with 12 bases between.

In its sample, this clone was seen once. V is TRBV19 and J is TRBJ1-3; unclear D gene. CDR3 length: 14 residues. The germline V gene has CDR1 LNHDA and CDR2 SQIVND (reference sequence). V dropped 6 bases and J dropped 0 bases, with 9 bases sitting between them. Written as DNA, the CDR3 is TGTGCCAGTAGGGACCGCAGCTCTGGAAACACCATATATTTT. It codes for CASRDRSSGNTIYF.

The chain couples TRBV2 to TRBJ1-2, with 7 bases identical to TRBD1. Germline-derived CDR1 and CDR2 are SNHLY and FYNNEI. The V segment lost 5 bases and the J segment 5 bases; nucleotides outside the gene matches: 8. The CDR3 sequence is 14 residues long. The CDR3 spells CASSSSGTVYGYTF. CDR3 nucleotides: TGTGCCAGCAGTAGTTCTGGGACAGTATATGGCTACACCTTC.

The chain has TRBV27 and TRBJ2-7; D is possibly TRBD1 or TRBD2 (5 bases each). CDR3 length: 14 residues. Germline CDR1 reads MNHEY; CDR2 reads SMNVEV (reference sequence). Trimming cost V 0 bases and J 7 bases, with 13 bases left between them. In DNA, the CDR3 is TGTGCCAGCAGTTTATCGTCCCAGGGAGATGAGCAGTACTTC. It specifies CASSLSSQGDEQYF.